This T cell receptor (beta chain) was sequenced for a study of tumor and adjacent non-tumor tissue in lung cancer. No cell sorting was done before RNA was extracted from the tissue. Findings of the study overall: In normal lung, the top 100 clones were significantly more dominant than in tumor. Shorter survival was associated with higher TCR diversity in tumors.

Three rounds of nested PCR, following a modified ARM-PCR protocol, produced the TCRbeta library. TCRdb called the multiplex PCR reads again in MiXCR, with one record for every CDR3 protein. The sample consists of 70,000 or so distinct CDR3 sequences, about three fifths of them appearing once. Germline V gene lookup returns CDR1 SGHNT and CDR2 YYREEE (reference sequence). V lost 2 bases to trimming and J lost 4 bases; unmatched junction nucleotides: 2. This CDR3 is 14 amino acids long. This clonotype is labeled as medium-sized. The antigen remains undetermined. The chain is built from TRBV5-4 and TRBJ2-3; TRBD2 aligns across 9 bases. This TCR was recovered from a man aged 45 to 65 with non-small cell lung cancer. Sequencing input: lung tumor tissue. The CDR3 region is CASSFSGSADTQYF. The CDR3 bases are TGTGCCAGCAGCTTTAGCGGGAGTGCAGATACGCAGTATTTT.